These T cell receptor beta chains were read from a single sample in a study of blood T cell repertoires in COVID-19. Generated by immunoSEQ multiplex PCR, the TCRdb table keeps only in-frame clones and is missing some. In the table there are 200,000 to 300,000 clones, approximately 88% of which are singletons. The sequenced sample consisted of PBMCs or T cells enriched from blood (not recorded which). The receptors shown here come from a woman in her thirties or forties with acute COVID-19. Both conserved end residues are part of each CDR3. D genes are given only for firm matches. Rows give clone size only sometimes, using once, few, many, or a class for an expanded clone.

TRBV7-2	-	TRBJ1-4	-	CASSLSGERNEKLFF	TGTGCCAGCAGCTTATCAGGGGAGCGAAATGAAAAACTGTTTTTT
TRBV4-3	-	TRBJ1-4	-	CASSQDHTEKLFF	TGCGCCAGCAGCCAAGATCACACTGAAAAACTGTTTTTT
TRBV7-9	TRBD2	TRBJ2-1	once	CASSSGGRVSYNEQFF	TGTGCCAGCAGCTCAGGCGGGAGGGTATCCTACAATGAGCAGTTCTTC
TRBV7-2	-	TRBJ2-7	-	CASSFQVDSYEQYF	TGTGCCAGCAGCTTCCAGGTTGACTCCTACGAGCAGTACTTC
TRBV11-2	-	TRBJ2-7	-	CASSLLQVAYEQYF	TGTGCCAGCAGCTTACTACAGGTCGCCTACGAGCAGTACTTC
TRBV7-2	TRBD2	TRBJ2-7	-	CASSSSRGGRNEQYF	TGTGCCAGCAGCTCTAGTCGGGGGGGGCGGAACGAGCAGTACTTC
TRBV7-2	TRBD2	TRBJ2-3	-	CASSLGAGGPDTQYF	TGTGCCAGCAGCTTAGGAGCGGGGGGGCCAGATACGCAGTATTTT
TRBV11-3	-	TRBJ2-2	few	CASSSTGELFF	TGTGCCAGCAGCTCAACCGGGGAGCTGTTTTTT
TRBV2	-	TRBJ2-3	-	CASSVRGSSTDTQYF	TGTGCCAGCAGTGTGAGGGGGTCCAGCACAGATACGCAGTATTTT
TRBV16	-	TRBJ1-1	-	CASSQSGTVGGMNTEAFF	TGTGCCAGCAGCCAATCGGGGACCGTAGGGGGAATGAACACTGAAGCTTTCTTT
TRBV6-5	TRBD2	TRBJ2-3	many	CASSKRGSTDTQYF	TGTGCCAGCAGTAAGCGGGGGTCCACAGATACGCAGTATTTT
TRBV4-2	-	TRBJ2-3	-	CASSQNSGARQDTQYF	TGTGCCAGCAGCCAAAACTCAGGGGCCCGACAAGATACGCAGTATTTT
TRBV14	-	TRBJ1-6	-	CASRPTGSSSPLHF	TGTGCCAGCAGGCCAACAGGGTCGAGTTCACCCCTCCACTTT
TRBV3-1/TRBV3-2	-	TRBJ1-4	-	CASSQRGSEKLFF	TGTGCCAGCAGCCAACGAGGATCTGAAAAACTGTTTTTT
TRBV5-5	-	TRBJ2-5	-	CASSFRQETQYF	TGTGCCAGCAGCTTCAGGCAAGAGACCCAGTACTTC
TRBV7-2	-	TRBJ2-2	-	CASSLGGGRPGELFF	TGTGCCAGCAGCCTAGGGGGGGGCAGACCCGGGGAGCTGTTTTTT
TRBV10-3	-	TRBJ2-5	once	CAIGSDREEKETQYF	TGTGCCATCGGGTCAGACAGGGAGGAAAAAGAGACCCAGTACTTC
TRBV4-1	-	TRBJ1-2	-	CASSQDRIRHYGYTF	TGCGCCAGCAGCCAAGACAGAATCAGGCACTATGGCTACACCTTC
TRBV27	TRBD2	TRBJ2-1	-	CASSFSSPGTSGGYNEQFF	TGTGCCAGCAGTTTCAGCAGTCCCGGGACTAGCGGGGGTTACAATGAGCAGTTCTTC
TRBV3-1/TRBV3-2	-	TRBJ1-1	-	CASSQGRDSRAEAFF	TGTGCCAGCAGCCAAGGACGCGACAGTCGTGCTGAAGCTTTCTTT
TRBV2	-	TRBJ2-1	once	CASSGQAYNEQFF	TGTGCCAGCAGTGGGCAGGCCTACAATGAGCAGTTCTTC
TRBV18	-	TRBJ1-3	-	CASSQQVPGNTIYF	TGTGCCAGCTCACAACAGGTTCCCGGAAACACCATATATTTT
TRBV3-1/TRBV3-2	-	TRBJ1-4	-	CASSAPGGGLATNEKLFF	TGTGCCAGCAGCGCCCCAGGCGGAGGCCTTGCAACTAATGAAAAACTGTTTTTT
TRBV6-2/TRBV6-3	TRBD2	TRBJ2-3	-	CASSSLRGGTDTQYF	TGTGCCAGCAGTTCCCTACGGGGGGGCACAGATACGCAGTATTTT
TRBV29-1	TRBD2	TRBJ2-1	-	CSVLALGEQFF	TGCAGCGTACTAGCGTTAGGTGAGCAGTTCTTC
TRBV2	-	TRBJ1-4	-	CASSERSNEKLFF	TGTGCCAGCAGTGAGCGGTCTAATGAAAAACTGTTTTTT
TRBV4-1	-	TRBJ1-2	-	CASSPQTMGYGYTF	TGCGCCAGCAGCCCCCAAACTATGGGCTATGGCTACACCTTC
TRBV10-1	-	TRBJ1-6	-	CASSAQGTSPLHF	TGCGCCAGCAGCGCACAGGGAACCTCACCCCTCCACTTT
TRBV16	-	TRBJ1-1	-	CASSQSEARLQAFF	TGTGCCAGCAGCCAATCGGAGGCACGGCTCCAAGCTTTCTTT
TRBV6-2/TRBV6-3	-	TRBJ1-2	-	CASSYSPREENYGYTF	TGTGCCAGCAGTTACTCCCCTAGGGAGGAGAACTATGGCTACACCTTC
TRBV19	TRBD2	TRBJ2-3	-	CASSLLAGVGGDTQYF	TGTGCCAGTAGCCTTCTAGCGGGAGTCGGGGGAGATACGCAGTATTTT
TRBV4-2	TRBD1	TRBJ1-2	-	CASSQSDPGGTGVKHGYTF	TGTGCCAGCAGCCAATCCGACCCCGGGGGGACAGGGGTTAAGCATGGCTACACCTTC
TRBV5-1	-	TRBJ2-5	-	CASSLARGAGETQYF	TGCGCCAGCAGCTTGGCTCGGGGGGCTGGGGAGACCCAGTACTTC
TRBV2	-	TRBJ2-1	-	CASSALTGGNEQFF	TGTGCCAGCAGTGCCCTCACAGGTGGCAATGAGCAGTTCTTC
TRBV29-1	TRBD2	TRBJ2-1	-	CSVEDRTSGRGWQFF	TGCAGCGTTGAAGATCGCACTAGCGGGAGGGGGTGGCAGTTCTTC
TRBV2	TRBD1	TRBJ1-5	-	CASSGSGGKSNQPQHF	TGTGCCAGCAGTGGATCAGGGGGCAAGAGCAATCAGCCCCAGCATTTT
TRBV27	TRBD1	TRBJ2-1	-	CASRTLTGTGDNNEQFF	TGTGCCAGCAGAACCCTTACCGGGACAGGGGATAACAATGAGCAGTTCTTC
TRBV29-1	TRBD1	TRBJ1-4	few	CSVKDRGEKLFF	TGCAGCGTTAAGGACAGGGGAGAAAAACTGTTTTTT
TRBV20-1	TRBD1	TRBJ2-3	once	CSASGRGSTDTQYF	TGCAGTGCTAGTGGCAGGGGGAGCACAGATACGCAGTATTTT
TRBV19	TRBD1	TRBJ2-7	-	CASSSGTGGKYEQYF	TGTGCCAGTAGTTCCGGGACAGGGGGCAAGTACGAGCAGTACTTC
TRBV7-2	TRBD1	TRBJ1-6	once	CASSPRTGGNSPLHF	TGTGCCAGCAGCCCGCGGACAGGGGGGAATTCACCCCTCCACTTT
TRBV9	TRBD1	TRBJ1-5	-	CASSRGPYSNQPQHF	TGTGCCAGCAGCAGGGGGCCCTATAGCAATCAGCCCCAGCATTTT
TRBV29-1	-	TRBJ1-1	-	CSVDPRVHTEAFF	TGCAGCGTTGACCCCCGGGTCCACACTGAAGCTTTCTTT
TRBV6-1	-	TRBJ1-5	-	CASSGLSRYSNQPQHF	TGTGCCAGCAGTGGATTGTCCCGGTATAGCAATCAGCCCCAGCATTTT
TRBV28	-	TRBJ1-5	-	CASNNLDSPYPTQHF	TGTGCCAGCAATAACTTAGACAGCCCCTACCCCACCCAGCATTTT